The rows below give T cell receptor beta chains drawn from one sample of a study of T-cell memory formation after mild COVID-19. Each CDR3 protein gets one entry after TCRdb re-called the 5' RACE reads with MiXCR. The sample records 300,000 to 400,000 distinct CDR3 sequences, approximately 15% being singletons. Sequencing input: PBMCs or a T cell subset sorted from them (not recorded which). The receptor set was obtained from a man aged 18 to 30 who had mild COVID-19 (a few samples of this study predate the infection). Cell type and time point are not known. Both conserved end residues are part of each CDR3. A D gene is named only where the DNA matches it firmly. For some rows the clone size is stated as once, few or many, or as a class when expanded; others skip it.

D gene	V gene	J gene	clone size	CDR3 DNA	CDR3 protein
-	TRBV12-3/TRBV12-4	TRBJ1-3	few	TGTGCCAGCAGGGCACAGTGGACCCCTGGAAACACCATATATTTT	CASRAQWTPGNTIYF
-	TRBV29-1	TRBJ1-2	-	TGCAGCGTTGAGGCGAGCGATGGCTACACCTTC	CSVEASDGYTF
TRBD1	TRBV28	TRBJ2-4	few	TGTGCCAGCAGTTTTACGGGACAGGGGGCCAACATTCAGTACTTC	CASSFTGQGANIQYF
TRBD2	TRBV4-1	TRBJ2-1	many	TGCGCCAGCAGCCAGTCGGGGACTAGCGGTGTGTGGTTC	CASSQSGTSGVWF
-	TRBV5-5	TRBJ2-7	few	TGTGCCAGCAGCTCGTATCCCGAACAACCCTACGAGCAGTACTTC	CASSSYPEQPYEQYF
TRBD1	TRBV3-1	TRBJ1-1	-	TGTGCCAGCAGCCACACCGGGACAGGGGGCACTGAAGCTTTCTTT	CASSHTGTGGTEAFF
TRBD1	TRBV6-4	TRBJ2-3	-	TGTGCCAGCAGTGAATTAACAGGGGGGCATACGCAGTATTTT	CASSELTGGHTQYF
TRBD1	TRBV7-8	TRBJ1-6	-	TGTGCCAGCAGCTTAGGGACAGGGGGCTTTTCACCCCTCCACTTT	CASSLGTGGFSPLHF
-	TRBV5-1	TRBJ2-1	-	TGCGCCAGCAGCTTGGTTTTAGGGTTTAGCCCCTACAATGAGCAGTTCTTC	CASSLVLGFSPYNEQFF
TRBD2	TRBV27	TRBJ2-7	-	TGTGCCAGCAGGGGACTAGCGGGGGATACCTACGAGCAGTACTTC	CASRGLAGDTYEQYF
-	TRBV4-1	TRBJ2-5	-	TGCGCCAGCAGCCAAGATGGGGCTAGGGGTCATGAAATGGAGACCCAGTACTTC	CASSQDGARGHEMETQYF
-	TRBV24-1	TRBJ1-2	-	TGTGCCACCAGTGATCCTTCCAGGGGTAGCTATGGCTACACCTTC	CATSDPSRGSYGYTF
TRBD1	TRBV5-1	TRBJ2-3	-	TGCGCCAGCAGCGAACCGGGACAGTCAGAAGATACGCAGTATTTT	CASSEPGQSEDTQYF
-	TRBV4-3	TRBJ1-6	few	TGCGCCAGCAGCTACAGGCGAGGGGGGAGGAATTCACCCCTCCACTTT	CASSYRRGGRNSPLHF
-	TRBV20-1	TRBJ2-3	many	TGCAGTGCTAGAGTGATGGGAGATACGCAGTATTTT	CSARVMGDTQYF
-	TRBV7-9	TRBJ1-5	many	TGTGCCAGCAGCTCTCCGAGAGGCGTCCTTAGCAATCAGCCCCAGCATTTT	CASSSPRGVLSNQPQHF
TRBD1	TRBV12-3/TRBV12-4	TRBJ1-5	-	TGTGCCAGCACCTGGGGACAGGGAGGCAATCAGCCCCAGCATTTT	CASTWGQGGNQPQHF
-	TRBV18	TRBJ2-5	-	TGTGCCAGCTCACCGCCGGGGCCCCGACCCAGGGAGACCCAGTACTTC	CASSPPGPRPRETQYF
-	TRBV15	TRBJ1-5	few	TGTGCCACCAGCAGAGATCCACGGGGAGACAATCAGCCCCAGCATTTT	CATSRDPRGDNQPQHF
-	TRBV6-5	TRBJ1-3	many	TGTGCCAGCAGTTACGCAGACGTCGCCGGAAACACCATATATTTT	CASSYADVAGNTIYF